The 5 T cell receptor beta chains below were found in one sample sequenced in a study of tumor-infiltrating lymphocytes in primary liver carcinoma (dated by TCRdb to the late 2010s). Blood RNA was extracted from unsorted whole blood with TRIzol reagent; germline DNA came from the DNeasy Blood & Tissue kit. TCRdb names Illumina HiSeq 2500 as the instrument used. A constant-region primer and ProtoScript II reverse transcriptase were used to reverse-transcribe TCRbeta-specific cDNA from around 530 ng total RNA. Construction of the TCRbeta libraries relied on three nested rounds of multiplex PCR, following a slightly modified ARM-PCR procedure. Each of the first two PCR rounds ran for approximately 10 cycles and used multiplex TRBV1-TRBV30 forward primers together with a Cbeta reverse primer. TCRdb reworked the public reads: Q25 trimming with fastp, MiXCR clone assembly, productive beta chains retained. Rows are unified per CDR3 protein, each entry keeping the most common DNA and genes. For this sample there are just over 300,000 distinct CDR3 sequences; almost 60% appear just once. Around 15% of the sample comes from the top ten.

Sequencing used peripheral blood. These receptors were taken from a woman aged 25 to 39 with primary liver carcinoma and hepatitis B virus infection.

This clonotype appeared many times. Sequence at one end of the junction differs from germline and may be a read error. The gene calls are TRBV11-3 and TRBJ2-1; 7 positions agree with TRBD2. Germline CDR1 reads SGHNT; CDR2 reads YENEEA. This CDR3 comprises 17 residues. The CDR3 loop reads CASSLDVGGSSYSEQFF. DNA of the CDR3: TGTGCCAGCAGCTTAGACGTCGGCGGGAGCTCCTACAGTGAGCAGTTCTTC. The entire variable domain, with the rest obtained from reference TRBV11-3 and TRBJ2-1, is as follows: EAGVVQSPRYKIIEKKQPVAFWCNPISGHNTLYWYLQNLGQGPELLIRYENEEAVDDSQLPKDRFSAERLKGVDSTLKIQPAELGDSAVYLCASSLDVGGSSYSEQFFGPGTRLTVL.

The genes are TRBV11-2 and TRBJ1-1, with D possibly TRBD1 on 5 matching bases. V shed 1 base and J shed 3 bases, with 9 bases lying between them. CDR3 length: 14 amino acids. Germline assignment: CDR1 SGHAT and CDR2 FQNNGV. CDR3 coding DNA: TGTGCCAGCAGCTTAGGACAGCTGGACACTGAAGCTTTCTTT. This translates into CASSLGQLDTEAFF.

This clonotype was seen a handful of times. The CDR3 loop is CASRADTDWGEQYF. The DNA of the CDR3 is TGTGCCAGCAGGGCGGACACGGACTGGGGGGAGCAGTACTTC. The chain couples TRBV12-3 or TRBV12-4 to TRBJ2-7; the D gene could be TRBD1 or TRBD2 (5 bases each). The CDR3 runs to 14 residues. Trimming cost V 6 bases and J 7 bases, with 19 bases left between them.

This chain uses TRBV11-2 with TRBJ1-2; no clear D gene. The germline V and J ends were trimmed by 5 bases and 8 bases, with 21 bases remaining between them. The germline CDR1 and CDR2 sequences are SGHAT and FQNNGV. The CDR3 has 15 residues. CDR3 DNA: TGTGCCAGCAGCGCCGCGGCATCCAATTCTATAGGCTACACCTTC. This gives the protein CASSAAASNSIGYTF.

Regarding this clonotype: A much larger clone differs from this one at a single base, so this may be a read error. The CDR3 coding sequence is TGTGCCGGCAGTTACCCGTGGAGCTCCTACAATGAGCAGTTCTTC. It encodes CAGSYPWSSYNEQFF. The chain is built from TRBV6-2 or TRBV6-3 and TRBJ2-1; D call uncertain. Germline V CDR1 and CDR2: MNHEY, SVGEGT. This CDR3 region has 15 residues.